This TCR beta chain was found in a study of T cells in Graves' hyperthyroidism and ophthalmopathy. Study conclusions and caveats: Blood shared most expanded thyroid clonotypes above 0.001. A model of 13 V-J features distinguished ophthalmopathy from stable hyperthyroidism.

The germline V gene encodes CDR1 MNHEY and CDR2 SVGAGI. V was clipped by 2 bases and J by 1 base, with 11 bases between them. The CDR3 has 15 amino acids. It was RNA transcripts that yielded the amplified TCR beta CDR3 regions. Initially, a first-round RT-PCR of the TCR CDR3 employed the HTBI primer set. TCRdb independently ran MiXCR on the multiplex PCR reads; one entry per CDR3 protein. Counted here are approximately 400,000 distinct CDR3 sequences, roughly 25% occurring once; the ten biggest clones make up around four fifths. Newly diagnosed patients aged 18 to 65 had hyperthyroidism of under 2 months' duration. This clonotype was detected ten times or more. Its specificity is not known.

V usage is TRBV6-5 and J usage is TRBJ1-1, with D possibly being TRBD1 (6 bases). The sequence was collected from a man aged 50-59 years with Graves' hyperthyroidism. The specimen sequenced was blood. CDR3 sequence: CASSYQGRANTEAFF. As DNA, the CDR3 is TGTGCCAGCAGTTACCAGGGGAGGGCGAACACTGAAGCTTTCTTT.